The present entry profiles one T cell receptor beta chain with its context. The antigen is not known. CDR3 length: 15 residues. CDR1 is SGDLS, CDR2 YYNGEE, per germline. Unmatched junction bases numbered 8, after V lost 0 bases and J lost 6 bases. The draw of peripheral blood yielded ten milliliters from each donor. This entry is derived from a study of blood T cells in healthy people across ages. Study-level results: More naive CD4+ cells and higher diversity were found in long-lived than in aged donors. Donor CMV infection status was unknown, possibly confounding age-related changes in expanded clonotypes.

Using a J-beta primer mix together with a sample-barcoded 5' primer, a second PCR was run for roughly 7 to 12 cycles. TCRdb processed the 5' RACE reads anew with MiXCR; each CDR3 protein has one entry. The table shows approximately 680,000 distinct CDR3 sequences, with 32% occurring only once. This clonotype was obtained from a woman older than 75 in good health. The gene calls are TRBV9 and TRBJ1-1, with 7 bases that match TRBD1. Material for sequencing was blood. The CDR3 protein is CASSVEPTGRAEAFF. The CDR3 coding sequence is TGTGCCAGCAGCGTAGAACCGACAGGGAGGGCTGAAGCTTTCTTT.